The T cell receptor beta chain described here comes from a study of human T cells and chemical hapten exposure (dated by TCRdb to about 2021). Regarding the research as a whole: For sensitization, 2% DPC in acetone was applied to a 2 cm by 2 cm area of upper inner arm skin. Throughout the roughly 23-week study period, patients were also given weekly therapeutic DPC doses on the scalp. Patch testing was performed on the upper back with Finn chambers containing 0.01% DPC, and the patch tests were scored after 6 days according to International Contact Dermatitis Research Group standards. Alopecia areata with under or over 50% scalp involvement, alopecia totalis and alopecia universalis were represented in the patient cohort, which was mostly female. Libraries were pooled for sequencing, and variation in per-sample TCR yields was attributed mainly to small differences in library volumes within the pool. Peripheral blood TCR repertoire changes were tracked in vivo in alopecia patients during primary and secondary sensitization to the hapten diphenylcyclopropenone (DPC). Blood samples were taken from patients before sensitization (week 0) and at 2, 6 and about 24 weeks after DPC sensitization. Blood for TCR sequencing was provided by twenty-nine alopecia patients at one to four time points (pre-sensitization, 2, 6 and 24 weeks).

The library was built by means of RACE. Data came from a NextSeq 500. Library preparation attached unique molecular identifiers to individual cDNA molecules for quantitative, reproducible TCR counting. From each blood RNA sample, both TCR alpha and TCR beta chains were sequenced. For the original study's pipeline: The median number of TCRs per sample was roughly 100,000, ranging from roughly 20,000 to 700,000. The Decombinator software suite was used to annotate the V, J and CDR3 of the TCR reads. To make PS versus PT1 abundance plots, every sample was subsampled to the same number of TCRs (28,000). Expanded TCRs were defined as absent before sensitization and observed at least eight times at the 2-week time point. TCRdb redid the processing of the public reads, applying fastp at Q25 and MiXCR, and retained in-frame beta chains. One record per CDR3 amino acid sequence lists the most common genes and DNA. It is TCRdb's table, rather than the study itself, that gives the V and J calls and clone size. Within this sample are 380,000 or so distinct CDR3 sequences, with about 5% of them counted one time only. The ten largest make up roughly 8.2% of the sample.

The cysteine opens and the phenylalanine closes a CDR3 of 15 amino acids. Just CDR3 DNA is preserved here, 45 bases in frame from base 1. V is reduced by 6 bases and J by 2 bases, leaving a spacing of 14 bases between them. Taken from the germline V gene, the CDR1 and CDR2 loops are SNHLY and FYNNEI. This clonotype was seen many times. What antigen it recognizes has not been identified. The sample holds no much larger clone one base away, and base qualities are not on file. What the authors observed across the whole study: A positive correlation was found between the number of PT1 expanded TCRs and patch test score, with significance reached at thresholds 8, 16 and 32 but not 4. After repeated subsampling, changes were observed in the strength of the expansion versus patch-test correlation and in the threshold at which the correlation became significant. Significantly more large CDR3 similarity clusters were formed by expanded TCRs than by pre-sensitization or healthy control sets, consistent with antigen-driven responses. Because every patient had alopecia, a presumed autoimmune disease, the patients' immune response might differ from that of healthy individuals. No change with DPC sensitization was found in the number of TCRs above 1 in 1000 frequency, and no evidence of global repertoire structure alterations was found.

Interpreted using the paper, the time point label stands for: pre-sensitization, week 0. This specimen's treatment or condition label, interpreted: therapeutic diphenylcyclopropenone sensitization with weekly scalp DPC. At each patch-test visit, blood was drawn before the patch test was applied. To be eligible, patients had to be aged 18 to 70, diagnosed with alopecia and judged suitable for DPC therapy, while pregnant patients were excluded. Total RNA was extracted from unfractionated whole blood collected in Tempus Blood RNA tubes. The sequence was obtained from a woman between 18 and 30 years old with alopecia areata. Some clones in this sample may be carry-over from other donors' samples. The sample was whole blood, taken in connection with sensitization to the hapten diphenylcyclopropenone (DPC). The rearranged chain carries TRBV2 and TRBJ1-5; the D gene is perhaps TRBD1, from 5 matching bases. DNA sequence: TGTGCCAGCAGGCCCGGGGGTTTGCGCAATCAGCCCCAGCATTTT. This encodes CASRPGGLRNQPQHF. The entire variable domain, with the stretches around the CDR3 drawn from the reference TRBV2 and TRBJ1-5 proteins, is EPEVTQTPSHQVTQMGQEVILRCVPISNHLYFYWYRQILGQKVEFLVSFYNNEISEKSEIFDDQFSVERPDGSNFTLKIRSTKLEDSAMYFCASRPGGLRNQPQHFGDGTRLSIL.